A single sample is the source of the 10 T cell receptor beta chains below, sequenced in a study of shared clonotypes between healthy human individuals. Method: immunoSEQ multiplex PCR; TCRdb's copy keeps in-frame clones and lacks some. The profile shows around 720,000 clones, 73% of them singletons. The sample comprised memory CD4+ T cells sorted from blood. The subset here: CD45RA-negative fraction. These receptors came from a woman between 25 and 40 years old in good health.

J is TRBJ1-1 and V is TRBV2; unclear D gene. V lost 6 bases and J lost 0, with 8 bases in between. This CDR3 is 13 amino acids long. Germline V lookup: CDR1 SNHLY, CDR2 FYNNEI. The CDR3 coding sequence is TGTGCCAGCAGGAAAGATATGAACACTGAAGCTTTCTTT. This sequence encodes CASRKDMNTEAFF.

The V and J genes are TRBV19 and TRBJ2-7; D might be TRBD1 (5 bases). Between the trimmed V and J ends, which lost 6 bases and 2 bases, there was a span of 11 bases. There are 13 residues in the CDR3. Germline CDR1 reads LNHDA; CDR2 reads SQIVND (reference sequence). For the CDR3, the DNA is TGTGCCAGTAGCCAGGGTTCCACCTACGAGCAGTACTTC. Its protein is CASSQGSTYEQYF. Combining the CDR3 with reference TRBV19 and TRBJ2-7 gives the whole variable domain DGGITQSPKYLFRKEGQNVTLSCEQNLNHDAMYWYRQDPGQGLRLIYYSQIVNDFQKGDIAEGYSVSREKKESFPLTVTSAQKNPTAFYLCASSQGSTYEQYFGPGTRLTVT.

The V call is TRBV4-1, the J call TRBJ1-2; 11 positions agree with TRBD1. J gave up 8 bases and V 4 bases, and 9 bases lay outside the gene matches. The CDR3 runs 15 residues. Germline CDR1 and CDR2: MGHRA and YSYEKL. The CDR3 coding sequence is TGCGCCAGCAGCCCCCTCGGACAGGGGGCTGGCGGCTACACCTTC. Its translation: CASSPLGQGAGGYTF.

The V gene is TRBV11-2, the J gene TRBJ1-1; D remains ambiguous. The V gene's germline CDR1 is SGHAT and CDR2 FQNNGV. This CDR3 has 14 residues. V dropped 5 bases and J dropped 1 base, with 11 bases sitting between them. The CDR3 protein is CASSTLAENTEAFF. Written as DNA, the CDR3 is TGTGCCAGCAGCACCCTCGCCGAGAACACTGAAGCTTTCTTT.

V is TRBV6-5 and J is TRBJ1-5; D gene uncertain. Looked up from germline, CDR1 is MNHEY and CDR2 is SVGAGI. The CDR3 has 15 residues. V lost 7 bases, J lost 0 bases, and 13 bases lay in between. CDR3 nucleotides: TGTGCCAGCAACCGATCCCCGGATAGCAATCAGCCCCAGCATTTT. It encodes CASNRSPDSNQPQHF.

The V call is TRBV18, the J call TRBJ1-2; tentatively, D is TRBD1 (5 bases). Germline V CDR1 and CDR2: KGHSH, LQKENI. CDR3 length equals 13 residues. V was cut by 3 bases and J by 4 bases, with 9 bases left in between. CDR3 loop: CASSPGTAYGYTF. The CDR3 DNA reads as TGTGCCAGCTCACCCGGGACGGCCTATGGCTACACCTTC.

In regard to this clone: Other DNA variants within this sample encode the same CDR3. The genes are TRBV5-1 and TRBJ2-1, with unresolved D. The V gene's germline CDR1 is SGHRS and CDR2 YFSETQ. The germline V and J ends were trimmed by 4 bases and 0 bases, with 11 bases remaining between them. CDR3 length: 15 residues. CDR3: CASSLDSSSYNEQFF. The CDR3 region has the DNA TGCGCCAGCAGCCTAGACTCAAGCTCCTACAATGAGCAGTTCTTC.

This clone was counted many times. The sample contains more than one DNA sequence encoding this CDR3. The chain has TRBV4-1 and TRBJ2-5; either TRBD1 or TRBD2 may fit D (7 bases each). Between the trimmed V and J ends, which lost 1 base and 3 bases, there was a span of 12 bases. Germline V gene lookup returns CDR1 MGHRA and CDR2 YSYEKL. CDR3 length equals 15 residues. As DNA, the CDR3 is TGCGCCAGCAGCCAAGGTCCAGGGGGGGAAGAGACCCAGTACTTC. Amino acid sequence: CASSQGPGGEETQYF.

The chain employs TRBV2 and TRBJ1-2; D remains ambiguous. CDR1 and CDR2 from the germline V gene are SNHLY and FYNNEI. This CDR3 is built from 19 residues. Trimming removed 4 bases from V and 8 bases from J, with 32 bases in between. The CDR3 DNA reads as TGTGCCAGCAGTGTTGGAGTGTCTTACTTTATCCGGTCAGGAGGCGGCTACACCTTC. Translated: CASSVGVSYFIRSGGGYTF.

In the case of this clone: The sample contains more than one DNA sequence encoding this CDR3. The J gene is TRBJ1-1, the V gene TRBV14, with D hard to call. Germline lookup yields CDR1 SGHDN and CDR2 FVKESK. CDR3 length equals 12 residues. Trimming left V 3 bases short and J 5 bases short, with 7 bases between. This CDR3 is CASSQGWTEAFF. CDR3 coding DNA: TGTGCCAGCAGCCAGGGTTGGACTGAAGCTTTCTTT.